Each of the 30 T cell receptor beta chains below was sequenced from the same sample in a study of T cell changes during pregnancy in multiple sclerosis. Only in-frame clones appear in the TCRdb table, and some are missing; sequencing was by immunoSEQ multiplex PCR. The sample carries under 65,000 clones, 85% to 95% recorded once. The sequences come from CD4+ T cells from peripheral blood mononuclear cells, collected after pregnancy. The source of these receptors is a female donor in good health, enrolled as a control in a pregnancy study.

This chain uses TRBV5-1 with TRBJ2-3, with D possibly being TRBD2 (5 bases). This CDR3 has 16 amino acids. Trimming pared 4 bases from V and 6 bases from J, leaving 21 bases between. Germline lookup yields CDR1 SGHRS and CDR2 YFSETQ. The DNA of the CDR3 is TGCGCCAGCAGCATGTCGAGGGCCTCGGATATCGATACGCAGTATTTT. Translating gives CASSMSRASDIDTQYF.

This clone showed up just a few times. The chain joins TRBV28 to TRBJ1-1, with 7 bases aligning to TRBD1. The V and J ends lost 6 bases and 0 bases, in that order; junction bases with no gene match: 1. The CDR3 is 13 amino acids. Germline V gene data show CDR1 as MDHEN and CDR2 as SYDVKM. In nucleotides, the CDR3 is TGTGCCAGCAGGGGACAGTTGAACACTGAAGCTTTCTTT. Amino acids: CASRGQLNTEAFF.

The chain joins TRBV10-3 to TRBJ1-5; a possible D gene is TRBD1 (6 bases). Trimming took 10 bases from V and 2 from J, leaving 12 bases between them. The CDR3 runs to 13 residues. Per germline, CDR1 ENHRY and CDR2 SYGVKD. This chain's CDR3 is CATGQTGNQPQHF. The CDR3 DNA is TGTGCCACTGGACAGACGGGCAATCAGCCCCAGCATTTT.

This rearrangement joins TRBV11-2 to TRBJ2-5; 14 bases line up with TRBD2. Trimming removed 5 bases from V and 5 bases from J; junction bases left unmatched: 4. Germline V gene sequence: CDR1 SGHAT, CDR2 FQNNGV. This CDR3 comprises 15 residues. CDR3 region: CASSTGTSGGETQYF. In nucleotides, the CDR3 is TGTGCCAGCAGCACCGGGACTAGCGGGGGTGAGACCCAGTACTTC.

The rearrangement uses TRBV6-1 and TRBJ1-5; 7 nucleotides align to TRBD1. The CDR3 loop spans 15 amino acids. V shed 6 bases and J 0 bases; nucleotides not matched to a gene: 5. Germline-derived CDR1 and CDR2 are MNHNS and SASEGT. CDR3 protein: CASRADRDSNQPQHF. The CDR3 DNA sequence: TGTGCCAGCAGGGCAGACAGGGATAGCAATCAGCCCCAGCATTTT.

The chain recombines TRBV18 with TRBJ1-1; 8 bases fit TRBD1. CDR3 length equals 14 residues. Germline loops: CDR1 KGHSH, CDR2 LQKENI. V was pared by 3 bases and J by 2 bases, with 2 bases of the junction left unmatched. CDR3 loop: CASSPGQANTEAFF. In DNA form, the CDR3 reads TGTGCCAGCTCACCGGGACAGGCCAACACTGAAGCTTTCTTT.

The genes are TRBV14 and TRBJ1-2; D ambiguous. The V gene lost 1 base and the J gene lost 6 bases, with 18 bases spanning the gap. The CDR3 extends over 16 amino acids. Germline V gene lookup returns CDR1 SGHDN and CDR2 FVKESK. The CDR3 sequence is CASSQGQGLSRHGYTF. As DNA, the CDR3 is TGTGCCAGCAGCCAAGGACAAGGTCTGTCACGACATGGCTACACCTTC.

This chain connects TRBV5-6 to TRBJ1-5, with D hard to call. The CDR3 is 14 amino acids. Germline values: CDR1 SGHDT, CDR2 YYEEEE. The ends were cut back, 0 bases at V and 6 bases at J, with 10 bases in the middle. In DNA form, the CDR3 reads TGTGCCAGCAGCTTGGGGCCGGGTGCTCAGCCCCAGCATTTT. It specifies CASSLGPGAQPQHF. The complete variable domain, with remaining parts taken from reference TRBV5-6 and TRBJ1-5, reads DAGVTQSPTHLIKTRGQQVTLRCSPKSGHDTVSWYQQALGQGPQFIFQYYEEEERQRGNFPDRFSGHQFPNYSSELNVNALLLGDSALYLCASSLGPGAQPQHFGDGTRLSIL.

The chain couples TRBV11-1 to TRBJ1-2; D might be TRBD1 (5 bases). The CDR3 loop spans 14 amino acids. Trimming cost V 3 bases and J 5 bases, with 13 bases left between them. From germline, CDR1 is SGHAT and CDR2 FQDESV (reference sequence). The CDR3 here is CASSLEPTEYGYTF. CDR3 nucleotides: TGTGCCAGCAGCTTGGAACCGACAGAATATGGCTACACCTTC.

V and J are TRBV5-6 and TRBJ2-1; the match to TRBD2 covers 14 bases. Looked up from germline, CDR1 is SGHDT and CDR2 is YYEEEE. The V segment lost 4 bases and the J segment 0 bases; nucleotides outside the gene matches: 6. The CDR3 is 18 residues long. In DNA, the CDR3 is TGTGCCAGCAGCCCGGGACTAGCGGGAGTTCTCTCCTACAATGAGCAGTTCTTC. Amino acid sequence: CASSPGLAGVLSYNEQFF.

The chain couples TRBV28 to TRBJ2-2; D may be TRBD1 (6 bases). Germline CDR1 MDHEN, CDR2 SYDVKM. The V end lost 4 bases, the J end lost 7 bases, and 19 bases lay between the germline ends. There are 16 residues in the CDR3. Written as DNA, the CDR3 is TGTGCCAGCAGTTCCCCCGGGACATCCAGGGGCGGGGAGCTGTTTTTT. Translated: CASSSPGTSRGGELFF.

The rearrangement joins TRBV5-6 to TRBJ1-2; possibly TRBD1 for D (5 bases). V lost 0 bases and J 4 bases, leaving 10 bases between the germline ends. This CDR3 region has 14 residues. Germline values: CDR1 SGHDT, CDR2 YYEEEE. CDR3 sequence (DNA): TGTGCCAGCAGCTTGGCAGGGTGGGGCTATGGCTACACCTTC. Translation gives CASSLAGWGYGYTF.

In its sample, this clone was seen a few times. CDR3 region: CASSLEPGGPYGYTF. The CDR3 DNA reads TGTGCCAGCAGCTTAGAGCCCGGAGGTCCCTATGGCTACACCTTC. The V call is TRBV11-2, the J call TRBJ1-2; D is ambiguous. The germline V gene encodes CDR1 SGHAT and CDR2 FQNNGV. V gave up 0 bases and J gave up 4 bases, with 12 bases separating them. The CDR3 is made up of 15 amino acids.

This sequence joins TRBV19 and TRBJ1-1; 7 bases fit TRBD1. V was clipped by 6 bases and J by 5 bases; unmatched bases: 18. CDR1 LNHDA and CDR2 SQIVND come from the germline V gene (reference sequence). This CDR3 comprises 17 residues. The CDR3 here is CASRSTDSGGGGTEAFF. CDR3 in DNA: TGTGCCAGTAGATCAACTGACTCGGGAGGGGGCGGAACTGAAGCTTTCTTT.

This rearrangement joins TRBV19 to TRBJ1-5, with 11 nucleotides matching TRBD1. From germline, CDR1 is LNHDA and CDR2 SQIVND (reference sequence). The length of the CDR3 is 15 residues. The J segment lost 7 bases and the V segment lost 3 bases, leaving 5 bases of the junction unmatched. This CDR3 is CASSMGQGVFQPQHF. The CDR3 region has the DNA TGTGCCAGTAGTATGGGACAGGGGGTTTTCCAGCCCCAGCATTTT.

This clone showed up just once. The chain couples TRBV28 to TRBJ2-3; possible D gene TRBD2, 6 bases. The CDR3 extends over 15 amino acids. Germline CDR1 MDHEN, CDR2 SYDVKM. V was pared by 7 bases and J by 5 bases, with 19 bases between. CDR3 loop: CASTIGGVTVDTQYF. Written as DNA, the CDR3 is TGTGCCAGCACTATCGGAGGGGTGACCGTAGATACGCAGTATTTT.

The chain is built from TRBV5-8 and TRBJ2-4, with TRBD1 identical over 11 bases. Trimming removed 1 base from V and 8 bases from J; junction bases left unmatched: 5. This CDR3 region has 15 residues. From germline, CDR1 is SGHTS and CDR2 YDEGEE. The DNA for the CDR3 is TGTGCCAGCAGCTTGTATGGGACAGGGGGGTACATTCAGTACTTC. Translating it yields CASSLYGTGGYIQYF.

The V gene is TRBV6-1, the J gene TRBJ2-3, with D hard to call. The CDR3 extends over 14 amino acids. The V end lost 2 bases, the J end lost 4 bases, and 10 bases lay between the germline ends. Germline V lookup: CDR1 MNHNS, CDR2 SASEGT. CDR3 in amino acids: CASSEFIPPDTQYF. CDR3 sequence (DNA): TGTGCCAGCAGTGAATTTATTCCCCCAGATACGCAGTATTTT.

This clone was seen more than once but under ten times. This chain connects TRBV2 to TRBJ1-2, with no clear D. The CDR3 length is 15 residues. Trimming shortened V by 1 base and J by 1 base, and 10 bases separated the two germline ends. The V gene's germline CDR1 is SNHLY and CDR2 FYNNEI. The CDR3 DNA sequence: TGTGCCAGCAGTGAAGGAGGTTCTCGTAACTATGGCTACACCTTC. As protein: CASSEGGSRNYGYTF.

This chain uses TRBV28 with TRBJ1-1; D possibly corresponds to TRBD1 (6 bases). The germline CDR1 and CDR2 sequences are MDHEN and SYDVKM. Trimming shortened V by 3 bases and J by 5 bases, and 13 bases separated the two germline ends. This CDR3 comprises 14 residues. This chain's CDR3 is CASSLGPRGTEAFF. The CDR3 DNA reads TGTGCCAGCAGTTTGGGTCCGAGGGGGACTGAAGCTTTCTTT.

J is TRBJ1-1 and V is TRBV19; a possible D gene is TRBD1 (5 bases). The V end was cut by 7 bases, the J end by 0 bases, with 15 bases between. Germline CDR1 is LNHDA and CDR2 is SQIVND (reference sequence). The CDR3 contains 15 residues. The CDR3, as DNA: TGTGCCAGTACTGGACACCAGAAGATGAACACTGAAGCTTTCTTT. Amino acid sequence: CASTGHQKMNTEAFF. Using reference TRBV19 and TRBJ1-1 for the parts outside the CDR3, the full variable domain is DGGITQSPKYLFRKEGQNVTLSCEQNLNHDAMYWYRQDPGQGLRLIYYSQIVNDFQKGDIAEGYSVSREKKESFPLTVTSAQKNPTAFYLCASTGHQKMNTEAFFGQGTRLTVV.

This clone is a singleton in its sample. CDR3 sequence (DNA): TGTGCCAGCAGTGTGACTAGCGGCAATGGGGGTGGCGGCCAGTACTTC. Translating it yields CASSVTSGNGGGGQYF. This rearrangement joins TRBV9 to TRBJ2-5, with 9 positions matching TRBD2. The CDR3 runs 16 residues. The V segment lost 5 bases and the J segment 10 bases; nucleotides outside the gene matches: 18. Germline lookup yields CDR1 SGDLS and CDR2 YYNGEE.

The chain has TRBV28 and TRBJ1-2; 9 bases are a match to TRBD1. The CDR3 sequence is 12 residues long. V was clipped by 7 bases and J by 6 bases; unmatched bases: 3. Germline V gives CDR1 MDHEN, CDR2 SYDVKM. CDR3 loop: CASNRGLNGYTF. DNA for the CDR3: TGTGCCAGCAACAGGGGGCTTAATGGCTACACCTTC.

The chain has TRBV29-1 and TRBJ2-5; TRBD2 matches 12 bases. Per germline, CDR1 SQVTM and CDR2 ANQGSEA. This CDR3 is 14 amino acids long. V lost 5 bases, J lost 2 bases, and 3 bases stayed unmatched. The CDR3 spells CSVPSGGDQETQYF. CDR3 nucleotides: TGCAGCGTTCCTAGCGGGGGGGATCAAGAGACCCAGTACTTC.

This CDR3 reads CASSSTIGQGGANTIYF. The CDR3 DNA sequence: TGTGCCAGCAGTTCCACCATCGGACAGGGTGGGGCAAACACCATATATTTT. V gene TRBV28 combines with J gene TRBJ1-3, with TRBD1 matching 8 bases. The CDR3 is 17 residues long. Trimming at V came to 4 bases and at J to 6 bases, leaving 14 bases not matched to a gene. Germline V gives CDR1 MDHEN, CDR2 SYDVKM.

The gene calls are TRBV25-1 and TRBJ1-1; D perhaps matches TRBD1 (6 bases). This CDR3 is 13 amino acids long. The V gene's germline CDR1 is MGHDK and CDR2 SYGVNS. The germline V and J ends were trimmed by 5 bases and 4 bases, with 11 bases remaining between them. The CDR3 loop reads CASSPGQATEAFF. The CDR3, as DNA: TGTGCCAGCAGTCCGGGACAAGCCACTGAAGCTTTCTTT.

The gene calls are TRBV7-6 and TRBJ1-1; D uncertain. Germline-derived CDR1 and CDR2 are SGHVS and FNYEAQ. V was clipped by 2 bases and J by 0 bases, with 7 bases between them. CDR3 length equals 14 residues. The CDR3 region has the DNA TGTGCCAGCAGCTTAAGTAGAGTGAACACTGAAGCTTTCTTT. This codes for CASSLSRVNTEAFF.

CDR3 nucleotides: TGCGCCAGCAGCATAACCGGGACAAACCCAGTAGAGACCCAGTACTTC. This encodes CASSITGTNPVETQYF. The V gene is TRBV5-1, the J gene TRBJ2-5; tentative D call: TRBD1 (6 bases). CDR1 and CDR2 from the germline V gene are SGHRS and YFSETQ. V dropped 4 bases and J dropped 4 bases, with 20 bases sitting between them. The CDR3 covers 16 residues.

This sequence joins TRBV19 and TRBJ1-2; no clear D gene. Germline V gene lookup returns CDR1 LNHDA and CDR2 SQIVND (reference sequence). V was trimmed by 5 bases and J by 7 bases, leaving 20 bases between them. The CDR3 consists of 15 residues. CDR3 coding DNA: TGTGCCAGTAGTCGTGGTGGGGAGGGTTCTGGTGGCTACACCTTC. It is translated as CASSRGGEGSGGYTF. Drawing the rest from reference TRBV19 and TRBJ1-2, the complete variable domain is DGGITQSPKYLFRKEGQNVTLSCEQNLNHDAMYWYRQDPGQGLRLIYYSQIVNDFQKGDIAEGYSVSREKKESFPLTVTSAQKNPTAFYLCASSRGGEGSGGYTFGSGTRLTVV.

The V call is TRBV9, the J call TRBJ2-1; 8 bases match TRBD2. The trim removed 1 base at V and 2 bases at J, leaving 5 bases unmatched. Germline V lookup: CDR1 SGDLS, CDR2 YYNGEE. The length of the CDR3 is 16 residues. DNA for the CDR3: TGTGCCAGCAGCGTAACGAGCGGGGGAACCTACAATGAGCAGTTCTTC. It specifies CASSVTSGGTYNEQFF.